This T cell receptor beta chain came from a study of T cell responses to AZD1222 COVID-19 vaccine. Findings and limits, study-wide: Scientists sampled the repertoires only once the peak T cell response had passed. Donors, mostly white British, included more females; clonal diversity was possibly underestimated. Increases in Spike-specific TCR breadth and depth were seen after two AZD1222 doses.

As for this clone: Its antigen is not known.

The method was immunoSEQ multiplex PCR; TCRdb's version includes in-frame clones alone and lacks a portion of them. The table records 150,000 or so clones, about 92% of them present only once. Trimming stripped 2 bases from V and 3 bases from J, with 14 bases between. There are 16 residues in the CDR3. Germline CDR1 SGHTA, CDR2 FQGNSA. Sequenced material: peripheral blood, taken on day 0 of AZD1222 vaccination. The sequence was collected from an adult in good health. V is TRBV7-2 and J is TRBJ1-5; D unresolved. CDR3 sequence: CASSLSVDSLNQPQHF. CDR3 coding DNA: TGTGCCAGCAGCTTATCTGTAGATAGCCTCAATCAGCCCCAGCATTTT.